These T cell receptor beta chains were read from a single sample in a study of blood T cell repertoires in COVID-19. TCRdb keeps only in-frame clones here, not all; method: immunoSEQ multiplex PCR. This table holds 400,000 to 450,000 clones, roughly 88% found once. The sequenced material came from peripheral blood. These receptors all stem from a woman between 45 and 65 years old with COVID-19, enrolled during active disease. Both conserved end residues are trimmed from each CDR3. Clone size appears in some rows only: once, few, many, or a class for an expanded clone.

V	J	size	CDR3
TRBV20-1	TRBJ2-1	NA	SARADYEQF
TRBV19	TRBJ2-1	NA	ASSSVYFGTVNEQF
TRBV18	TRBJ1-3	NA	ASSPLGQGAPGNTIY
TRBV7-3	TRBJ1-2	NA	ASSYPQGSGGYT
TRBV6-5	TRBJ2-7	NA	ASADRGYEQY
TRBV7-2	TRBJ1-2	NA	ASSRDRAGYGYT
TRBV15	TRBJ2-3	NA	ATSRPREAALTDTQY
TRBV5-4	TRBJ1-6	few	ASSLALQGLNSPLH
TRBV30	TRBJ2-3	NA	AWSEGPDTQY
TRBV5-1	TRBJ2-2	NA	ASSSANRTGGGGELF
TRBV4-1	TRBJ1-3	NA	ASSQVQGFGNTIY
TRBV19	TRBJ2-5	NA	ASSIGGWPGGETQY
TRBV24-1	TRBJ2-1	few	ATSDLGQGEGNEQF
TRBV11-2	TRBJ2-7	NA	ASSLEGGLGRQY
TRBV6-2/TRBV6-3	TRBJ2-3	once	ASSLARQGFTQY
TRBV18	TRBJ2-1	NA	ASSPGQNEQF
TRBV2	TRBJ2-1	NA	ASSEGRGLYNEQF
TRBV10-3	TRBJ1-2	NA	AISEPAGQGYT
TRBV5-1	TRBJ1-1	NA	ASSSHRDGTGGDTF
TRBV28	TRBJ1-1	NA	ASSLRTGGDTEAF
TRBV6-5	TRBJ1-5	NA	ASSPLGEPQH
TRBV3-1/TRBV3-2	TRBJ2-5	NA	ASSQVVPSGALETQY
TRBV5-4	TRBJ1-1	few	ASSLTAGSEAF
TRBV6-1	TRBJ1-2	NA	ASSERQGALGYT
TRBV10-3	TRBJ1-5	once	ASRRGDSQPQH
TRBV11-2	TRBJ2-2	NA	ASSLSVSAGELF
TRBV7-9	TRBJ2-7	NA	ASSLVSDRGHEQY